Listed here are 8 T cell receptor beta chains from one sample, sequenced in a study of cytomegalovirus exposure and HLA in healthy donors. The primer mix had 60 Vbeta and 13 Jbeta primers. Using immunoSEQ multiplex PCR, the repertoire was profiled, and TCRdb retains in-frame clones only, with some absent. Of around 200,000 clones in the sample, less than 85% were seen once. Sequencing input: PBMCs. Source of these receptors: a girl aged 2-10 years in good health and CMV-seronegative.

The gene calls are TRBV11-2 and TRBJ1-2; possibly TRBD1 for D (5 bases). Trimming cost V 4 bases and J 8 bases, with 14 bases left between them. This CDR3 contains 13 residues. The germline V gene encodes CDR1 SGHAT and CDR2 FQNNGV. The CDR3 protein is CASSSPRVSGYTF. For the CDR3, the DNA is TGTGCCAGCAGCTCCCCCAGGGTTTCAGGCTACACCTTC.

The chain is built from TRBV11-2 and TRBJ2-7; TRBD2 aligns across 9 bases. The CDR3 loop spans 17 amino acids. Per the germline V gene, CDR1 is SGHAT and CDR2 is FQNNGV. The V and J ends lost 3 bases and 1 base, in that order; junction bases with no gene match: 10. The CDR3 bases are TGTGCCAGCAGCTTCGATCGCGGGGGGGCTTCTTCCTACGAGCAGTACTTC. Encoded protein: CASSFDRGGASSYEQYF.

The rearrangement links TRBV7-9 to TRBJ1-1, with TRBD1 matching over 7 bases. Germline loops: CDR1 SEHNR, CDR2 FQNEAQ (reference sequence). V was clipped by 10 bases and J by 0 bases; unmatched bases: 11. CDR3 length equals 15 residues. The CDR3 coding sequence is TGTGCCACTACAGGGGTTAACGACATGAACACTGAAGCTTTCTTT. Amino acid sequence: CATTGVNDMNTEAFF.

For the CDR3, the DNA is TGTGCCATCAGTGGAGAGGGCGGGAGTTCCGATACGCAGTATTTT. Translating it yields CAISGEGGSSDTQYF. This chain uses TRBV10-3 with TRBJ2-3; 7 bases map to TRBD2. This CDR3 spans 15 amino acids. Germline CDR1 reads ENHRY; CDR2 reads SYGVKD. The trim removed 4 bases at V and 6 bases at J, leaving 10 bases unmatched.

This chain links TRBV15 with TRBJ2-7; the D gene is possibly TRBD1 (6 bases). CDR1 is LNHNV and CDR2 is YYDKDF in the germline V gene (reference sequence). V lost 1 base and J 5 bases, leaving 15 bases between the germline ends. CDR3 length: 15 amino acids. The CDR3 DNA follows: TGTGCCACCAGCAGAGCCCAGGGGTTTGTGGACGAGCAGTACTTC. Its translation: CATSRAQGFVDEQYF.

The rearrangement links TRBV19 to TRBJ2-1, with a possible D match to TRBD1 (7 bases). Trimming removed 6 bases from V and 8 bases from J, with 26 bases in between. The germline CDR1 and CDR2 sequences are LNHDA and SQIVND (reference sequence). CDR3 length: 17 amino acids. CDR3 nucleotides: TGTGCCAGTAGACCCCAATCGGGCAGGGGGGTTATTGATGAGCAGTTCTTC. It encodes CASRPQSGRGVIDEQFF.

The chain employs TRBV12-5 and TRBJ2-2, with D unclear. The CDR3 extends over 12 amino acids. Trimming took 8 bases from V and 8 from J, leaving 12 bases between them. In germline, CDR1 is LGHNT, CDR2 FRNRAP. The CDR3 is CASFFSVGELFF. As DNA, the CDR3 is TGTGCTAGTTTCTTCTCCGTTGGGGAGCTGTTTTTT.

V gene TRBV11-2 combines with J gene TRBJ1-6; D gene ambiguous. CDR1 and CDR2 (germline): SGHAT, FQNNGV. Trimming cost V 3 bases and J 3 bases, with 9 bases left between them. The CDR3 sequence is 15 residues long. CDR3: CASSFGQVYNSPLHF. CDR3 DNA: TGTGCCAGCAGCTTCGGTCAGGTCTATAATTCACCCCTCCACTTT. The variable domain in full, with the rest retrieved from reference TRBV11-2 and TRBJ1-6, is EAGVAQSPRYKIIEKRQSVAFWCNPISGHATLYWYQQILGQGPKLLIQFQNNGVVDDSQLPKDRFSAERLKGVDSTLKIQPAKLEDSAVYLCASSFGQVYNSPLHFGNGTRLTVT.